These 27 T cell receptor beta chains originate from one sample sequenced in a study of T cells in localized non-small cell lung cancer. The data were produced by immunoSEQ multiplex PCR, yet TCRdb's version contains in-frame clones alone and is incomplete. The data contain tens of thousands of clones, around 88% of them singletons. The sequenced sample was peripheral blood, obtained before any cancer treatment. These receptors came from a man aged 40-75 years with stage I lung adenocarcinoma.

The chain recombines TRBV15 with TRBJ1-4; unclear D gene. Germline CDR1 is LNHNV and CDR2 is YYDKDF (reference sequence). CDR3 size: 14 residues. With 0 bases removed from V and 8 bases from J, the gap between germline ends came to 10 bases. Written as DNA, the CDR3 is TGTGCCACCAGCAGAGAGGGGTTTGGCGAAAAACTGTTTTTT. This sequence encodes CATSREGFGEKLFF. Using reference TRBV15 and TRBJ1-4 for the parts outside the CDR3, the full variable domain is DAMVIQNPRYQVTQFGKPVTLSCSQTLNHNVMYWYQQKSSQAPKLLFHYYDKDFNNEADTPDNFQSRRPNTSFCFLDIRSPGLGDTAMYLCATSREGFGEKLFFGSGTQLSVL.

The chain uses TRBV7-2 and TRBJ2-7; TRBD2 might be the D (5 bases). The CDR3 has 16 residues. Looked up from germline, CDR1 is SGHTA and CDR2 is FQGNSA. Trimming pared 5 bases from V and 2 bases from J, leaving 19 bases between. CDR3 region: CASSPPTRETTYEQYF. DNA for the CDR3: TGTGCCAGCAGCCCTCCAACGAGGGAAACCACCTACGAGCAGTACTTC.

This sequence joins TRBV9 and TRBJ1-1; D gene unclear. This CDR3 has 14 residues. The V and J ends lost 3 bases and 2 bases respectively, with 11 bases between them. Germline CDR1 and CDR2: SGDLS and YYNGEE. CDR3 nucleotide sequence: TGTGCCAGCAGCGCAAACCCGAGAAACACTGAAGCTTTCTTT. Translated, it gives CASSANPRNTEAFF.

V and J are TRBV13 and TRBJ1-6, with 12 nucleotides matching TRBD1. Looked up from germline, CDR1 is PRHDT and CDR2 is FYEKMQ (reference sequence). With 4 bases clipped from V and 3 bases from J, the junction kept 7 bases outside the gene matches. The CDR3 is 18 residues long. CDR3 region: CASSSSGTGGLYNSPLHF. The CDR3 coding sequence is TGTGCCAGCAGCTCGTCCGGGACAGGGGGCCTCTATAATTCACCCCTCCACTTT.

V gene TRBV7-9 combines with J gene TRBJ2-7, with D possibly being TRBD2 (6 bases). Germline V gives CDR1 SEHNR, CDR2 FQNEAQ (reference sequence). V gave up 3 bases and J gave up 4 bases, with 10 bases separating them. The CDR3 is made up of 13 amino acids. CDR3 in amino acids: CASSLEGGYEQYF. CDR3 coding DNA: TGTGCCAGCAGCTTGGAGGGAGGATACGAGCAGTACTTC.

The J gene is TRBJ2-1, the V gene TRBV27, with D possibly TRBD1 on 5 matching bases. Germline-derived CDR1 and CDR2 are MNHEY and SMNVEV (reference sequence). V was trimmed by 6 bases and J by 8 bases, leaving 20 bases between them. This CDR3 comprises 15 residues. The CDR3, as DNA: TGTGCCAGCAGAGTTCCATTGGGGCTGGGCGATGAGCAGTTCTTC. As protein: CASRVPLGLGDEQFF.

This rearrangement joins TRBV7-9 to TRBJ2-7; weak D call: TRBD2 (6 bases). With 2 bases removed from V and 4 bases from J, the gap between germline ends came to 15 bases. There are 15 residues in the CDR3. CDR1 and CDR2 from the germline V gene are SEHNR and FQNEAQ (reference sequence). Written as DNA, the CDR3 is TGTGCCAGCAGCTTAAGTTCGGGACTGACGTACGAGCAGTACTTC. Translating it yields CASSLSSGLTYEQYF. The full variable domain, in which reference TRBV7-9 and TRBJ2-7 provide the parts outside the CDR3, is DTGVSQNPRHKITKRGQNVTFRCDPISEHNRLYWYRQTLGQGPEFLTYFQNEAQLEKSRLLSDRFSAERPKGSFSTLEIQRTEQGDSAMYLCASSLSSGLTYEQYFGPGTRLTVT.

The chain is built from TRBV7-2 and TRBJ2-1; perhaps TRBD1 as D (5 bases). The CDR3 loop spans 15 amino acids. Germline V CDR1 and CDR2: SGHTA, FQGNSA. V lost 0 bases and J lost 2, with 8 bases in between. DNA of the CDR3: TGTGCCAGCAGCTTAGCCCCAGGGACCTACAATGAGCAGTTCTTC. Protein: CASSLAPGTYNEQFF.

The chain uses TRBV4-3 and TRBJ2-2, with 9 bases identical to TRBD2. The CDR3 is 16 residues long. V lost 2 bases, J lost 2 bases, and 3 bases stayed unmatched. The germline gives CDR1 LGHNA, CDR2 YSLEER. The CDR3 DNA reads as TGCGCCAGCAGCCAAATTAGCGGGGGTAACACCGGGGAGCTGTTTTTT. Protein product: CASSQISGGNTGELFF.

The chain recombines TRBV5-1 with TRBJ2-3; 11 nucleotides line up with TRBD2. The CDR3 loop spans 15 amino acids. J was trimmed by 4 bases and V by 2 bases; bases with no gene match: 3. Germline lookup yields CDR1 SGHRS and CDR2 YFSETQ. The CDR3 loop reads CASSFSGRVADTQYF. CDR3 sequence (DNA): TGCGCCAGCAGCTTTAGCGGGAGGGTGGCAGATACGCAGTATTTT.

This sequence joins TRBV6-5 and TRBJ1-2; 7 nucleotides match TRBD1. The CDR3 sequence is 13 residues long. Germline V gene data show CDR1 as MNHEY and CDR2 as SVGAGI. V lost 6 bases, J lost 4 bases, and 5 bases stayed unmatched. CDR3 loop: CASSQGQLYGYTF. CDR3 in DNA: TGTGCCAGCAGCCAGGGACAGCTCTATGGCTACACCTTC.

This clone is a singleton in its sample. Other nucleotide sequences in the sample specify the same CDR3. The V and J genes are TRBV5-1 and TRBJ1-5; no reliable D call. Per germline, CDR1 SGHRS and CDR2 YFSETQ. Deletions cut 4 bases from V and 4 bases from J, with 9 bases between. The CDR3 has 13 amino acids. CDR3 residues: CASSLSGNQPQHF. Written as DNA, the CDR3 is TGCGCCAGCAGCCTTAGCGGGAATCAGCCCCAGCATTTT.

The chain employs TRBV25-1 and TRBJ2-1; D gene ambiguous. Germline V gives CDR1 MGHDK, CDR2 SYGVNS. This CDR3 comprises 14 residues. Trimming took 9 bases from V and 0 from J, leaving 12 bases between them. The CDR3 DNA is TGTGCCAGGGAGACACCCGGCTCCTACAATGAGCAGTTCTTC. It yields the protein CARETPGSYNEQFF.

The V gene is TRBV9, the J gene TRBJ2-2; 8 bases match TRBD2. Unmatched junction bases numbered 9, after V lost 4 bases and J lost 4 bases. This CDR3 region has 16 residues. In germline, CDR1 is SGDLS, CDR2 YYNGEE. The CDR3 region has the DNA TGTGCCAGCAGCCCTCAGGGACTAGGGGTCACCGGGGAGCTGTTTTTT. It specifies CASSPQGLGVTGELFF.

The chain employs TRBV7-9 and TRBJ2-5; D gene unclear. V shed 4 bases and J shed 5 bases, with 14 bases lying between them. CDR1 and CDR2 from the germline V gene are SEHNR and FQNEAQ (reference sequence). The CDR3 sequence is 14 residues long. This CDR3 is CASSSSALSETQYF. CDR3 nucleotides: TGTGCCAGCAGCTCCTCGGCCCTGTCGGAGACCCAGTACTTC.

The chain couples TRBV2 to TRBJ2-1, with TRBD2 identical over 10 bases. The CDR3 contains 14 residues. The germline V gene encodes CDR1 SNHLY and CDR2 FYNNEI. J was trimmed by 10 bases and V by 6 bases; bases with no gene match: 9. This CDR3 reads CASRASGSSGEQFF. For the CDR3, the DNA is TGTGCCAGCAGGGCTAGCGGGAGTTCAGGAGAGCAGTTCTTC.

This chain links TRBV2 with TRBJ2-2; D gene unclear. Trimming removed 3 bases from V and 1 base from J, with 9 bases in between. The germline gives CDR1 SNHLY, CDR2 FYNNEI. This CDR3 has 15 residues. This chain's CDR3 is CASSEVTGNTGELFF. For the CDR3, the DNA is TGTGCCAGCAGTGAGGTAACGGGGAACACCGGGGAGCTGTTTTTT.

The chain uses TRBV15 and TRBJ1-3; a weak D match, TRBD1 (6 bases). Trimming left V 5 bases short and J 2 bases short, with 10 bases between. CDR1 is LNHNV and CDR2 is YYDKDF in the germline V gene (reference sequence). The CDR3 sequence is 14 residues long. The CDR3 here is CATSPRGAGNTIYF. CDR3 DNA sequence: TGTGCCACCAGCCCCAGGGGAGCTGGAAACACCATATATTTT.

V usage is TRBV9 and J usage is TRBJ2-1; D gene unclear. This CDR3 spans 14 amino acids. V was pared by 0 bases and J by 9 bases, with 13 bases between. The germline V gene encodes CDR1 SGDLS and CDR2 YYNGEE. The CDR3 loop is CASSVVGSGGEQFF. The CDR3 region has the DNA TGTGCCAGCAGCGTAGTGGGGTCGGGTGGTGAGCAGTTCTTC.

The rearrangement joins TRBV6-5 to TRBJ1-2; possibly TRBD1 for D (5 bases). V shed 2 bases and J shed 0 bases, with 13 bases lying between them. Germline V gene sequence: CDR1 MNHEY, CDR2 SVGAGI. The CDR3 sequence is 16 residues long. The CDR3 coding sequence is TGTGCCAGCAGTTACACTCAGGGTTCAGCTAACTATGGCTACACCTTC. It specifies CASSYTQGSANYGYTF.

This chain links TRBV9 with TRBJ2-1, with 10 bases aligning to TRBD2. J gave up 5 bases and V 3 bases, and 8 bases lay outside the gene matches. Looked up from germline, CDR1 is SGDLS and CDR2 is YYNGEE. CDR3 size: 16 residues. The CDR3 here is CASSGRLAGTHNEQFF. As DNA, the CDR3 is TGTGCCAGCAGCGGCAGACTAGCGGGTACTCACAATGAGCAGTTCTTC.

The V and J genes are TRBV5-1 and TRBJ1-1; a weak D match, TRBD1 (5 bases). The V gene's germline CDR1 is SGHRS and CDR2 YFSETQ. This CDR3 has 17 amino acids. V lost 7 bases, J lost 1 base, and 23 bases lay in between. The DNA of the CDR3 is TGCGCCAGCTCCCGGACATCGGGACCGAACCCGAACACTGAAGCTTTCTTT. This translates into CASSRTSGPNPNTEAFF.

The rearrangement joins TRBV9 to TRBJ1-1; no firm D call. The germline CDR1 and CDR2 sequences are SGDLS and YYNGEE. This CDR3 has 13 residues. The V end lost 0 bases, the J end lost 4 bases, and 7 bases lay between the germline ends. The CDR3 here is CASSVGGSTEAFF. In DNA form, the CDR3 reads TGTGCCAGCAGCGTAGGAGGCAGCACTGAAGCTTTCTTT.

This chain connects TRBV2 to TRBJ2-5; 12 positions agree with TRBD2. The CDR3 is 16 amino acids. V dropped 4 bases and J dropped 5; count of bases not matched to a gene: 8. Germline-derived CDR1 and CDR2 are SNHLY and FYNNEI. CDR3 region: CASSALAGGLLETQYF. CDR3 DNA sequence: TGTGCCAGCAGTGCGCTAGCGGGAGGGCTACTGGAGACCCAGTACTTC.

The gene calls are TRBV6-6 and TRBJ2-3; D gene uncertain. This CDR3 is 12 amino acids long. V gave up 2 bases and J gave up 3 bases, with 3 bases separating them. Germline V gives CDR1 MNHNY, CDR2 SVGAGI (reference sequence). CDR3 in DNA: TGTGCCAGCAGTTACGGGACAGATACGCAGTATTTT. As protein: CASSYGTDTQYF.

The chain recombines TRBV7-9 with TRBJ2-6; D is unresolved. The length of the CDR3 is 15 residues. V lost 2 bases and J 4 bases, leaving 9 bases between the germline ends. CDR1 SEHNR and CDR2 FQNEAQ come from the germline V gene (reference sequence). CDR3 amino acids: CASSLIRSGANVLTF. DNA for the CDR3: TGTGCCAGCAGCTTAATTCGGTCGGGGGCCAACGTCCTGACTTTC. Full variable domain (rest looked up from reference TRBV7-9 and TRBJ2-6): DTGVSQNPRHKITKRGQNVTFRCDPISEHNRLYWYRQTLGQGPEFLTYFQNEAQLEKSRLLSDRFSAERPKGSFSTLEIQRTEQGDSAMYLCASSLIRSGANVLTFGAGSRLTVL.

J is TRBJ2-4 and V is TRBV18, with D possibly matching TRBD2 (6 bases). V shed 3 bases and J shed 2 bases, with 11 bases lying between them. The length of the CDR3 is 15 residues. Germline loops: CDR1 KGHSH, CDR2 LQKENI. CDR3 region: CASSPPGATKNIQYF. As DNA, the CDR3 is TGTGCCAGCTCACCCCCGGGAGCGACCAAAAACATTCAGTACTTC.